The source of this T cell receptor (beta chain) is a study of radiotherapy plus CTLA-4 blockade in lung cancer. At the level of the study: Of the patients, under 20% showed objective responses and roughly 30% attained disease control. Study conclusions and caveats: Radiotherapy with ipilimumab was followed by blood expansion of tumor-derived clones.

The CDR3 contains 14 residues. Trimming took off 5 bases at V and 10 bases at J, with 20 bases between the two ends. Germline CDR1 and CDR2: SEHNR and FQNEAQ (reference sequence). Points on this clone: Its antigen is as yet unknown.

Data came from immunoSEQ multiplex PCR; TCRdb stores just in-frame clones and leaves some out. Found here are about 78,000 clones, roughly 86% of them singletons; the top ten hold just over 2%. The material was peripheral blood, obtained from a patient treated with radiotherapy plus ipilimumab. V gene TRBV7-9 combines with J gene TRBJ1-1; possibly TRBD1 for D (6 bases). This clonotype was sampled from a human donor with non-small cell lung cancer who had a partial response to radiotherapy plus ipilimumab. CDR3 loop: CASSPQGADPRAFF. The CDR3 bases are TGTGCCAGCAGCCCACAGGGTGCGGACCCTAGAGCTTTCTTT.